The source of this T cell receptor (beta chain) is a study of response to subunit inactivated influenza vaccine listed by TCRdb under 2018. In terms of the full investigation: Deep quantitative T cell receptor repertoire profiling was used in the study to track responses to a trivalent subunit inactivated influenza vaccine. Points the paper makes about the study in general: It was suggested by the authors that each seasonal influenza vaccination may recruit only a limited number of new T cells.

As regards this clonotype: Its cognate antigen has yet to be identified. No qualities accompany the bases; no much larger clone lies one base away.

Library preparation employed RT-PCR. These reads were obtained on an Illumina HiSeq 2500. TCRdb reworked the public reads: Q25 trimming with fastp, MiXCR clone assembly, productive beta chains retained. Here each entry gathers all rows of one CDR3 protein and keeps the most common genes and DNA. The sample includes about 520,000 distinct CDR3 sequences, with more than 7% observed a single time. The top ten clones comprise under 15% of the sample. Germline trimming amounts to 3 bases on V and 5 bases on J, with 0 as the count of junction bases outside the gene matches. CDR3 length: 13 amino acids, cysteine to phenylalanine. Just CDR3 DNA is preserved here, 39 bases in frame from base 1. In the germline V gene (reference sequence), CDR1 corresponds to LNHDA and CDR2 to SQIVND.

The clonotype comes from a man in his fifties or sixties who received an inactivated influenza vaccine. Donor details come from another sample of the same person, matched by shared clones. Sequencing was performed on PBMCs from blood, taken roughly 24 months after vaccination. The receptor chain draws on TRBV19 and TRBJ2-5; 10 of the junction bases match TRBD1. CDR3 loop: CASSMDRGETQYF. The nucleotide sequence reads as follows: TGTGCCAGTAGTATGGACAGGGGGGAGACCCAGTACTTC.